This T cell receptor beta chain originates from a study of blood T cell repertoires in COVID-19. Study overall: Acute and convalescent COVID-19 samples came from the United States, Italy and Spain. T cells, B-cell-depleted T cells, or PBMCs supplied cDNA or gDNA.

The CDR3 has 12 amino acids. Germline V CDR1 and CDR2: SGHVS, FQNEAQ. Trimming removed 0 bases from V and 14 bases from J; junction bases left unmatched: 3. Per the original data handling: Reference gene primer amplification yielded estimated nucleated cell counts. Sequencing was performed with immunoSEQ multiplex PCR; in TCRdb, only in-frame clones are kept and a portion is missing. That table is the source of V, J and clone size, and D and trimming were worked out from the DNA. The profile shows under 250,000 clones, roughly 84% of them singletons. Specimen: peripheral blood. This TCR was recovered from a man aged 50-59 years who had recovered from COVID-19. The chain has TRBV7-8 and TRBJ2-1; TRBD2 matches 8 bases. The chain's CDR3 is CASSLAAGGKFF. CDR3 DNA: TGTGCCAGCAGCTTAGCGGCGGGAGGAAAGTTCTTC.